This passage covers 15 T cell receptor beta chains from one sample sequenced in a study of blood T cell repertoires in COVID-19. Assay used: immunoSEQ multiplex PCR; TCRdb lists only in-frame clones, some missing. The top ten hold about 5% of the sample, which has over 200,000 clones, roughly 80% seen once. Sequenced input: peripheral blood. All receptors come from a human donor in a cohort sampled during active COVID-19.

This chain uses TRBV6-6 with TRBJ2-7; 7 nucleotides align to TRBD2. Germline loops: CDR1 MNHNY, CDR2 SVGAGI (reference sequence). The CDR3 has 14 amino acids. J gave up 7 bases and V 0 bases, and 6 bases lay outside the gene matches. The CDR3 nucleotides are TGTGCCAGCAGTTACTCGGGGGAGGGATGGGAGCAGTACTTC. This codes for CASSYSGEGWEQYF.

As for this clone: This sample includes further DNA sequences coding for the same CDR3. The rearrangement joins TRBV29-1 to TRBJ2-7, with a possible D match to TRBD1 (6 bases). This CDR3 is 12 amino acids long. The ends were cut back, 4 bases at V and 4 bases at J, with 11 bases in the middle. Germline loops: CDR1 SQVTM, CDR2 ANQGSEA. CDR3 DNA sequence: TGCAGCGTTGGTACAGGGCGGTACGAGCAGTACTTC. Translated, it gives CSVGTGRYEQYF.

This chain links TRBV3-1 (or the pseudogene TRBV3-2) with TRBJ1-6; tentative D call: TRBD1 (5 bases). Germline V gives CDR1 LGHDT, CDR2 YNNKEL (reference sequence). The CDR3 covers 15 residues. V gave up 5 bases and J gave up 0 bases, with 8 bases separating them. CDR3 coding DNA: TGTGCCAGCAGCTTCAGGGTCTCCTATAATTCACCCCTCCACTTT. Its translation is CASSFRVSYNSPLHF.

V and J are TRBV2 and TRBJ2-5, with 7 nucleotides matching TRBD1. CDR1 is SNHLY, CDR2 FYNNEI, per germline. CDR3 length equals 16 residues. V gave up 4 bases and J gave up 2 bases; unmatched junction bases: 10. CDR3 region: CASSGDSRNSQETQYF. The CDR3 DNA reads as TGTGCCAGCAGTGGGGACAGCCGAAACTCACAAGAGACCCAGTACTTC.

V usage is TRBV7-2 and J usage is TRBJ2-2, with a tentative D call TRBD2 (5 bases). The CDR3 consists of 16 residues. Germline lookup yields CDR1 SGHTA and CDR2 FQGNSA. V was pared by 2 bases and J by 6 bases, with 16 bases between. The chain's CDR3 is CASSLFAELGSGELFF. CDR3 in DNA: TGTGCCAGCAGCTTATTCGCGGAACTAGGGTCCGGGGAGCTGTTTTTT.

The rearrangement uses TRBV24-1 and TRBJ2-2, with 14 positions matching TRBD2. J lost 5 bases, V lost 2 bases, and 3 bases had no gene match. Germline CDR1 reads KGHDR; CDR2 reads SFDVKD. The CDR3 has 17 amino acids. In DNA, the CDR3 is TGTGCCACCAGTGATTCGGGACTAGCGGGAGCTACCGGGGAGCTGTTTTTT. It encodes CATSDSGLAGATGELFF.

The gene calls are TRBV5-4 and TRBJ2-7, with TRBD1 matching over 8 bases. Germline CDR1 and CDR2: SGHNT and YYREEE (reference sequence). CDR3 size: 14 residues. The V gene end was trimmed by 1 base and the J gene end by 5 bases; junction bases not matched to a gene: 5. The CDR3 sequence: CASSLWAGGNEQYF. In nucleotides, the CDR3 is TGTGCCAGCAGCTTGTGGGCAGGGGGCAACGAGCAGTACTTC.

The chain employs TRBV11-2 and TRBJ2-1, with TRBD2 identical over 13 bases. CDR3 size: 15 residues. Germline CDR1 SGHAT, CDR2 FQNNGV. V lost 4 bases, J lost 10 bases, and 7 bases stayed unmatched. CDR3 loop: CASSSWTSGSREQFF. CDR3 sequence (DNA): TGTGCCAGCAGCTCGTGGACTAGCGGGAGCAGGGAGCAGTTCTTC.

J is TRBJ2-2 and V is TRBV7-8; D may be TRBD2 (6 bases). V was trimmed by 2 bases and J by 2 bases, leaving 18 bases between them. Germline CDR1 is SGHVS and CDR2 is FQNEAQ. The length of the CDR3 is 18 residues. DNA of the CDR3: TGTGCCAGCAGCTTACCCCCCCTCCGGGGAGGTAACACCGGGGAGCTGTTTTTT. Its translation is CASSLPPLRGGNTGELFF.

V usage is TRBV5-1 and J usage is TRBJ2-1, with TRBD2 identical over 8 bases. CDR3 length equals 18 residues. V was pared by 1 base and J by 3 bases, with 12 bases of the junction left unmatched. Germline V CDR1 and CDR2: SGHRS, YFSETQ. Here the CDR3 DNA reads TGCGCCAGCAGCTTGTCAGGAGCGGGAGTGATAGACTACAATGAGCAGTTCTTC. Translating it yields CASSLSGAGVIDYNEQFF.

V and J are TRBV5-4 and TRBJ2-7; D not certain. Germline CDR1 is SGHNT and CDR2 is YYREEE (reference sequence). The V gene lost 0 bases and the J gene lost 2 bases, with 9 bases spanning the gap. This CDR3 has 14 amino acids. The CDR3 DNA reads TGTGCCAGCAGCTTGGTGGTCAGGACCTACGAGCAGTACTTC. Residues: CASSLVVRTYEQYF.

This clone has only a few counts. The V gene is TRBV5-1, the J gene TRBJ1-6; D is undetermined. The CDR3 contains 13 residues. Per the germline V gene, CDR1 is SGHRS and CDR2 is YFSETQ. The ends were cut back, 0 bases at V and 7 bases at J, with 5 bases in the middle. The CDR3 nucleotides are TGCGCCAGCAGCTTGGTCTTAAATTCACCCCTCCACTTT. Its translation is CASSLVLNSPLHF.

This rearrangement joins TRBV28 to TRBJ2-3; tentative D call: TRBD2 (5 bases). CDR1 and CDR2 (germline): MDHEN, SYDVKM. V was shortened by 4 bases and J by 1 base, with 12 bases between the two germline ends. This CDR3 is 15 amino acids long. This CDR3 is CASSSPGLGTDTQYF. The CDR3 bases are TGTGCCAGCAGTTCACCCGGACTTGGCACAGATACGCAGTATTTT.

This rearrangement joins TRBV11-1 to TRBJ2-2; D gene uncertain. V gave up 6 bases and J gave up 4 bases, with 9 bases separating them. Germline V lookup: CDR1 SGHAT, CDR2 FQDESV (reference sequence). The CDR3 contains 13 residues. The CDR3 here is CASSLLRTGELFF. In nucleotides, the CDR3 is TGTGCCAGCAGTCTTTTGCGCACCGGGGAGCTGTTTTTT.

The J gene is TRBJ2-2, the V gene TRBV6-2 or TRBV6-3; 12 nucleotides line up with TRBD2. After removal of 4 bases from V and 6 bases from J, the junction contained 12 bases not matched to a gene. In germline, CDR1 is MNHEY, CDR2 SVGEGT. This CDR3 contains 18 residues. The CDR3 nucleotides are TGTGCCAGCAGTTCACTCGGACTAGCGGGAAGGATAGCCGGGGAGCTGTTTTTT. This translates into CASSSLGLAGRIAGELFF.